This TCR beta chain stems from a study of T cells of healthy individuals. Trimming removed 0 bases from V and 2 bases from J, with 11 bases in between. The germline V gene has CDR1 DFQATT and CDR2 SNEGSKA (reference sequence). The CDR3 loop spans 14 amino acids. A single record per CDR3 protein comes from TCRdb applying MiXCR to the 5' RACE reads. Of 40,000 to 60,000 distinct CDR3 sequences in the sample, under 15% were seen once. This clonotype came up a few times. The genes are TRBV20-1 and TRBJ2-7, with a possible D match to TRBD1 (6 bases). This receptor was identified in a human donor in good health. In DNA form, the CDR3 reads TGCAGTGCTAGAGACCAGCAGGGGACCTACGAGCAGTACTTC. This translates into CSARDQQGTYEQYF.